Sequencing of this TCR beta chain was carried out in a study of blood T cell repertoires in COVID-19. Across the whole study: Collection of acute and convalescent COVID-19 samples took place in the United States, Italy and Spain. Sources were T cells, B-cell-depleted T cells, or PBMCs; the material itself was cDNA or gDNA.

Germline-derived CDR1 and CDR2 are MDHEN and SYDVKM. The CDR3 consists of 12 residues. Trimming took 1 base from V and 13 from J, leaving 8 bases between them. The authors' processing: Counts of nucleated cells, estimated from reference gene primer amplification, were obtained. Using immunoSEQ multiplex PCR, the repertoire was profiled, and TCRdb retains in-frame clones only, with some absent. The V and J calls and clone size were taken over from that table, and D and trimming were inferred from the DNA. The table lists around 99,000 clones, 90% to 95% of them singletons, with more than 0.9% in the top ten.

Source material: peripheral blood. The sequence was collected from a woman in her 30s with acute or convalescent COVID-19. The J gene is TRBJ1-6, the V gene TRBV28; D perhaps matches TRBD1 (5 bases). The CDR3 DNA sequence: TGTGCCAGCAGTTTATTCGCAGGGCCCCTCCACTTT. Translation: CASSLFAGPLHF. Full variable domain (outside the CDR3, taken from reference TRBV28 and TRBJ1-6): DVKVTQSSRYLVKRTGEKVFLECVQDMDHENMFWYRQDPGLGLRLIYFSYDVKMKEKGDIPEGYSVSREKKERFSLILESASTNQTSMYLCASSLFAGPLHFGNGTRLTVT.